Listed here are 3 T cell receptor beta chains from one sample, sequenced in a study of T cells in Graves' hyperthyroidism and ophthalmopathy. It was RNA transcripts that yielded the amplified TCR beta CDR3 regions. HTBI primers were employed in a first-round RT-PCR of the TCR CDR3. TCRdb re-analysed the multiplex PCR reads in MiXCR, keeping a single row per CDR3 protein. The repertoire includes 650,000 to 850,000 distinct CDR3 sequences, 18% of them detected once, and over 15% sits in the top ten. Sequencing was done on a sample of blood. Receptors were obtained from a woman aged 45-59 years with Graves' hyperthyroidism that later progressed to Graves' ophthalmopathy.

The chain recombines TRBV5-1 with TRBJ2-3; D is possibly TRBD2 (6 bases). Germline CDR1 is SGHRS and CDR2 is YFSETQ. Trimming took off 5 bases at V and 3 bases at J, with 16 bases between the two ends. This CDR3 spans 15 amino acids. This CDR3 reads CASRLRRGLTDTQYF. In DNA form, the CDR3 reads TGCGCCAGCAGGTTGCGGAGGGGCCTGACAGATACGCAGTATTTT.

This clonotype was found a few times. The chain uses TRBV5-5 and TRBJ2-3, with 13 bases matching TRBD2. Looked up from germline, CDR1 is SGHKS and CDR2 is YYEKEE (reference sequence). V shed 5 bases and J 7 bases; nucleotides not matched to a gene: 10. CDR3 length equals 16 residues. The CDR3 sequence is CASSLTSGGAGNTQYF. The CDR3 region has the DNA TGTGCCAGCAGTCTCACTAGCGGGGGGGCCGGGAATACGCAGTATTTT.

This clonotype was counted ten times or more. CDR3 sequence: CASSLAGGGGYNEQFF. For the CDR3, the DNA is TGTGCCAGCAGCTTGGCAGGGGGGGGAGGCTACAATGAGCAGTTCTTC. The chain links TRBV5-5 to TRBJ2-1; D is tentatively TRBD1 or TRBD2 (7 bases each). The V gene's germline CDR1 is SGHKS and CDR2 YYEKEE (reference sequence). Trimming took off 0 bases at V and 3 bases at J, with 13 bases between the two ends. The CDR3 consists of 16 residues.